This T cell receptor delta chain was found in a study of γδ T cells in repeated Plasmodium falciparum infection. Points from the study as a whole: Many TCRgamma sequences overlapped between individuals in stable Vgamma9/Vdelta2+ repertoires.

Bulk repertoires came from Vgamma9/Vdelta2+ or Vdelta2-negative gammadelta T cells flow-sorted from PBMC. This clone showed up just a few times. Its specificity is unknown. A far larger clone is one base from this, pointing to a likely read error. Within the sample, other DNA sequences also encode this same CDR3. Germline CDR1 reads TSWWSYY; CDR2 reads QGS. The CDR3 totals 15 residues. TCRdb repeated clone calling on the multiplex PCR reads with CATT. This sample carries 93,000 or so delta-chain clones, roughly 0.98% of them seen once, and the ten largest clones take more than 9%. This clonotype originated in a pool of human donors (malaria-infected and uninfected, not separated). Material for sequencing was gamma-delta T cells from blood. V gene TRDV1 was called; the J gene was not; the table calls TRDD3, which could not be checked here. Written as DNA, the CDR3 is TGTGCTCTTGGGGAAGTAGAGGATACAACCGATAAACTAATCTTT. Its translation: CALGEVEDTTDKLIF.